The present TCR beta chain was sequenced within a study of sequential checkpoint blockade in melanoma. The overall study: Patients were randomized 1:1 to nivolumab-then-ipilimumab or ipilimumab-then-nivolumab first-line. Both treatment sequences were followed by maintenance nivolumab.

This clone has more than one count but fewer than ten. As to treatment: randomized to nivolumab then ipilimumab (arm A) or the reverse (arm B). From thawed PBMCs, live CD3+CD8+ cells negative for CD19 and CD56 were sorted. Trimming took 3 bases from V and 7 from J; bases not matched to a gene: 9. The germline CDR1 and CDR2 sequences are LNHDA and SQIVND (reference sequence). This CDR3 is built from 15 residues. The data were produced by immunoSEQ multiplex PCR, yet TCRdb's version contains in-frame clones alone and is incomplete. This table has approximately 2,000 clones, approximately 49% appearing once.

The rearrangement links TRBV19 to TRBJ1-5; 7 positions match TRBD1. The sequencing here drew on CD8+ T cells sorted from blood (inferred from file names), taken from a patient given nivolumab and ipilimumab in sequence. The source is a human patient with melanoma. Some clones in this sample may be carry-over from other donors' samples. CDR3 sequence reads: CASSIDRQGWQPQHF. For the CDR3, the DNA is TGTGCCAGTAGTATTGACCGACAGGGCTGGCAGCCCCAGCATTTT.